This TCR beta chain was recovered during a study of response to subunit inactivated influenza vaccine. General observations from the study: Each seasonal influenza vaccination, the authors suggested, recruits few new T cells.

CDR3 size: 18 residues. V lost 4 bases and J lost 7; bases outside the gene matches: 21. CDR1 is LGHNA, CDR2 YSLEER, per germline. One entry per CDR3 protein results from TCRdb running MiXCR on the RT-PCR reads. The sample lists 280,000 or so distinct CDR3 sequences, 21% occurring once. This clonotype has a count of ten or more. The antigen remains unidentified. The chain combines TRBV4-3 with TRBJ1-2, with TRBD1 identical over 7 bases. The source material was PBMCs from blood, sampled less than 22 months after vaccination. This receptor was taken from a man in his fifties or sixties who received an inactivated influenza vaccine. CDR3 in DNA: TGCGCCAGCAGCCGAAAGGGAGATCAACCGGGACAGACGTCTGGCTACACCTTC. Encoded protein: CASSRKGDQPGQTSGYTF.